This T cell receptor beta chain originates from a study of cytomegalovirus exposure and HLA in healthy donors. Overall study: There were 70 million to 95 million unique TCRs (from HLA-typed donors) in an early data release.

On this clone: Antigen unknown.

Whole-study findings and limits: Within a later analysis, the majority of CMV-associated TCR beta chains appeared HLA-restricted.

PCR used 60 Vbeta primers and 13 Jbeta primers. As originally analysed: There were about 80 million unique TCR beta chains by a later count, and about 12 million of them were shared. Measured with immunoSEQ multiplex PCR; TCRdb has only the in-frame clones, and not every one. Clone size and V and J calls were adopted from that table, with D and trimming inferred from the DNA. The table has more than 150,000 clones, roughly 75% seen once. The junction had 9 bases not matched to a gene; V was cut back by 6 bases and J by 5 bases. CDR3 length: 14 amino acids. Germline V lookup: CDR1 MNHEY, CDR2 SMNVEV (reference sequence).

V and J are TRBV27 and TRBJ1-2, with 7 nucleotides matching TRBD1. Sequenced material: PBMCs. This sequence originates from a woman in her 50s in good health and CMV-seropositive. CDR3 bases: TGTGCCAGCAGCCCGACAGGGTTCGTTTATGGCTACACCTTC. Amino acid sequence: CASSPTGFVYGYTF.